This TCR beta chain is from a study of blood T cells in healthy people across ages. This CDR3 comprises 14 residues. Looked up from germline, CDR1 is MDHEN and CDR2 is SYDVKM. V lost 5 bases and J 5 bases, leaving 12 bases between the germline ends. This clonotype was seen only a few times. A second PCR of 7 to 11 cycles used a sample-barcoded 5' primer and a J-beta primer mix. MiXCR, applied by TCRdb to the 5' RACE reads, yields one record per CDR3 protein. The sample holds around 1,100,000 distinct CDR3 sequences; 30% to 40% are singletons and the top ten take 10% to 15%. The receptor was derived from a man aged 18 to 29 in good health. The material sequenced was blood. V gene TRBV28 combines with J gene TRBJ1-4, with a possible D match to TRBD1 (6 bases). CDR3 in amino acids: CASSARTDNEKLFF. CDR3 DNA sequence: TGTGCCAGCAGTGCGAGGACAGACAATGAAAAACTGTTTTTT.